This T cell receptor beta chain was captured by sequencing in a study of T cell responses to AZD1222 COVID-19 vaccine. This clone was picked up one time. The target antigen is unknown. Clones were sequenced by immunoSEQ multiplex PCR, and TCRdb holds only the in-frame ones, with some missing. Found here are approximately 150,000 clones, roughly 92% of them singletons; the top ten hold roughly 9.9%. Findings and caveats of the study: Across spike, vaccine-associated CD4 TCRs were found, dominant at 160-218 and 743-854. Reportedly, close to half of spike-specific TCRs are directed against unmutated variant regions. The sample set comprised mostly white British donors with more females, and clonal diversity was possibly underestimated.

Germline V gives CDR1 KGHSH, CDR2 LQKENI. The CDR3 sequence is 14 residues long. Trimming removed 6 bases from V and 0 bases from J, with 11 bases in between. This receptor was obtained from an adult who received the AZD1222 COVID-19 vaccine. The material sequenced was peripheral blood, taken 28 days after the second AZD1222 dose. The J gene is TRBJ1-1, the V gene TRBV18, with D possibly being TRBD1 (5 bases). DNA for the CDR3: TGTGCCAGCTCTCCAGGGAACATGAACACTGAAGCTTTCTTT. Residues: CASSPGNMNTEAFF. Combining the CDR3 with reference TRBV18 and TRBJ1-1 gives the whole variable domain NAGVMQNPRHLVRRRGQEARLRCSPMKGHSHVYWYRQLPEEGLKFMVYLQKENIIDESGMPKERFSAEFPKEGPSILRIQQVVRGDSAAYFCASSPGNMNTEAFFGQGTRLTVV.